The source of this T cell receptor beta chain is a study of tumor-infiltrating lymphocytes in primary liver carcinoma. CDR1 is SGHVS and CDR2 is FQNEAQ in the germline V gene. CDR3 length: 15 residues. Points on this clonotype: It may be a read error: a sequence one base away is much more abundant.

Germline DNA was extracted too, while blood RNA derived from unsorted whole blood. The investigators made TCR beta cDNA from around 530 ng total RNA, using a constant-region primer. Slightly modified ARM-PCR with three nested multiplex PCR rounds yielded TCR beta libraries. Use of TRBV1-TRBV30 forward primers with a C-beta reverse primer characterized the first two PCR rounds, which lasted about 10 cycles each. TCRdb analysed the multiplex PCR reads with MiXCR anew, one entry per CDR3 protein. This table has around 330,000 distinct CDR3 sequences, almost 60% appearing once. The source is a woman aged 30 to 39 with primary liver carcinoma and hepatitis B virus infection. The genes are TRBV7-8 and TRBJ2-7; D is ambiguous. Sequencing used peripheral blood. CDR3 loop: CASSLAPAITYKQYF. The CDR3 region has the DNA TGTGCCAGCAGCTTAGCGCCGGCGATTACCTACAAGCAGTACTTC.